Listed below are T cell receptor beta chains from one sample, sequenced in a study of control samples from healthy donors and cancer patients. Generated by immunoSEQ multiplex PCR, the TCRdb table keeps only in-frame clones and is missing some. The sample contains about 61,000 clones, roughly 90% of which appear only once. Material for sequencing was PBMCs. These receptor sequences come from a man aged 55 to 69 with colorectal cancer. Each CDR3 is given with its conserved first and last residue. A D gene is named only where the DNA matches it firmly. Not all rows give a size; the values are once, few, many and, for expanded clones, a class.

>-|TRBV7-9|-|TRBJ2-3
CASSPAEDTQYF
TGTGCCAGCAGCCCCGCCGAGGATACGCAGTATTTT
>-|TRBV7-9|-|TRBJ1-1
CASSWGLGTEAFF
TGTGCCAGCAGCTGGGGGCTGGGGACTGAAGCTTTCTTT
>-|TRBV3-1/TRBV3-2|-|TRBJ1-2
CASSQDRGGTPNYGYTF
TGTGCCAGCAGCCAAGATAGAGGAGGGACACCTAACTATGGCTACACCTTC
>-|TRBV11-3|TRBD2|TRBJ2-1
CASSYSGVYNEQFF
TGTGCCAGCAGCTATAGCGGGGTCTACAATGAGCAGTTCTTC
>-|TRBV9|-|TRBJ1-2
CASSVGPGDYGYTF
TGTGCCAGCAGCGTAGGACCAGGGGACTATGGCTACACCTTC
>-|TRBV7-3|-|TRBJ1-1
CASSLTSEAEAFF
TGTGCCAGCAGCTTAACGTCGGAGGCTGAGGCTTTCTTT
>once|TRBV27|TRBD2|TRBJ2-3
CASSTGTSGGSTDTQYF
TGTGCCAGCAGTACTGGGACTAGCGGGGGGAGCACAGATACGCAGTATTTT
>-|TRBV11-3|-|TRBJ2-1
CASSLEGLSNQGQFF
TGTGCCAGCAGCTTAGAGGGACTGTCCAATCAGGGGCAGTTCTTC
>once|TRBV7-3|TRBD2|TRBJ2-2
CASSFSTSGGNTGELFF
TGTGCCAGCAGCTTCAGTACCAGCGGGGGAAACACCGGGGAGCTGTTTTTT
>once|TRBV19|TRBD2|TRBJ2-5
CASSISSGGLMGETQYF
TGTGCCAGTAGTATATCTAGCGGGGGCCTCATGGGAGAGACCCAGTACTTC
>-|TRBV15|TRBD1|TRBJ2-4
CATSSGTATNIQYF
TGTGCCACCAGCAGTGGGACAGCCACTAACATTCAGTACTTC
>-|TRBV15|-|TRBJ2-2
CATSRAGTPPGELFF
TGTGCCACCAGCAGGGCCGGGACCCCTCCCGGGGAGCTGTTTTTT
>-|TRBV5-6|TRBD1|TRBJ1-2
CASRRRDRDMDGYTF
TGTGCCAGCAGGCGCCGGGACAGGGACATGGATGGCTACACCTTC
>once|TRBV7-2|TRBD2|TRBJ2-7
CASNLSGGGASYEQYF
TGTGCCAGCAACCTATCGGGCGGGGGGGCCTCCTACGAGCAGTACTTC
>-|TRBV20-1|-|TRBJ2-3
CSASWYGRGTDTQYF
TGCAGTGCTAGTTGGTACGGGCGAGGCACAGATACGCAGTATTTT
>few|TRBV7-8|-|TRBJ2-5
CASSLRRTQETQYF
TGTGCCAGCAGCTTACGGCGGACCCAAGAGACCCAGTACTTC
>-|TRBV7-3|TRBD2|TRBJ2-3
CASSTKGLAGPSTDTQYF
TGTGCCAGCAGCACAAAAGGACTAGCGGGGCCCAGCACAGATACGCAGTATTTT
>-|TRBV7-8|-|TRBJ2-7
CASSLETGLRYF
TGTGCCAGCAGCTTAGAAACAGGGTTACGGTACTTC
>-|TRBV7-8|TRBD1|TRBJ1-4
CASSQPGTGGAGEKLFF
TGTGCCAGCAGCCAACCCGGGACAGGGGGCGCAGGTGAAAAACTGTTTTTT
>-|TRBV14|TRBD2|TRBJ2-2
CASSHGSVLAGGSGELFF
TGTGCCAGCAGCCATGGATCGGTACTAGCGGGGGGTTCCGGGGAGCTGTTTTTT
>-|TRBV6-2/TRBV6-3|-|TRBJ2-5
CASSYPPREGGETQYF
TGTGCCAGCAGTTACCCGCCCCGGGAAGGGGGAGAGACCCAGTACTTC
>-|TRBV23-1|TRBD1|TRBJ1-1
CASSHPGTGSTEAFF
TGCGCCAGCAGTCATCCCGGGACAGGGAGCACTGAAGCTTTCTTT
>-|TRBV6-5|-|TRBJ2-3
CASSYRGGSDTQYF
TGTGCCAGCAGTTACAGGGGGGGGTCAGATACGCAGTATTTT